These 29 T cell receptor beta chains were sequenced from one sample in a study of technical replicates of blood from a handful of donors. Measured with immunoSEQ multiplex PCR; TCRdb has only the in-frame clones, and not every one. This table has more than 90,000 clones, 85% to 95% appearing once. The specimen sequenced was T cells isolated from PBMCs. The receptors were sampled from a human donor in good health.

This sequence joins TRBV6-5 and TRBJ1-2, with 7 bases fitting TRBD1. The CDR3 extends over 15 amino acids. V shed 7 bases and J 6 bases; nucleotides not matched to a gene: 14. Germline-derived CDR1 and CDR2 are MNHEY and SVGAGI. The CDR3 loop is CASTFQEGGLNGYTF. The CDR3 DNA reads as TGTGCCAGCACTTTTCAGGAAGGGGGCCTAAATGGCTACACCTTC.

This chain connects TRBV11-3 to TRBJ1-1; D uncertain. The CDR3 consists of 12 residues. The germline V gene has CDR1 SGHNT and CDR2 YENEEA. V lost 5 bases, J lost 8 bases, and 12 bases lay in between. The CDR3 protein is CASSRQRLEAFF. CDR3 sequence (DNA): TGTGCCAGCAGCCGTCAGCGGCTGGAAGCTTTCTTT.

The chain is built from TRBV9 and TRBJ1-4; 9 nucleotides agree with TRBD1. Germline trimming cut 4 bases from V and 8 bases from J; bases unmatched to any gene: 9. Germline V gives CDR1 SGDLS, CDR2 YYNGEE. This CDR3 has 15 amino acids. CDR3 sequence (DNA): TGTGCCAGCAGCTTACGGACAGGGGTGGGCGAAAAACTGTTTTTT. Translated, it gives CASSLRTGVGEKLFF.

The chain combines TRBV28 with TRBJ1-1; D gene ambiguous. This CDR3 region has 15 residues. V lost 1 base and J 5 bases, leaving 14 bases between the germline ends. Per germline, CDR1 MDHEN and CDR2 SYDVKM. CDR3 sequence reads: CASSLFGRSRTEAFF. The CDR3 bases are TGTGCCAGCAGTTTATTTGGGCGATCTCGGACTGAAGCTTTCTTT. The variable domain in full, with the rest retrieved from reference TRBV28 and TRBJ1-1, is DVKVTQSSRYLVKRTGEKVFLECVQDMDHENMFWYRQDPGLGLRLIYFSYDVKMKEKGDIPEGYSVSREKKERFSLILESASTNQTSMYLCASSLFGRSRTEAFFGQGTRLTVV.

The chain employs TRBV30 and TRBJ2-3; 11 bases fit TRBD2. From germline, CDR1 is GTSNPN and CDR2 SVGIG (reference sequence). The CDR3 runs to 14 residues. The J segment lost 5 bases and the V segment lost 3 bases, leaving 4 bases of the junction unmatched. CDR3 protein: CAWRAGLAGDTQYF. The CDR3 region has the DNA TGTGCCTGGAGGGCCGGACTAGCGGGAGATACGCAGTATTTT. The variable domain in full, completed from reference TRBV30 and TRBJ2-3, reads SQTIHQWPATLVQPVGSPLSLECTVEGTSNPNLYWYRQAAGRGLQLLFYSVGIGQISSEVPQNLSASRPQDRQFILSSKKLLLSDSGFYLCAWRAGLAGDTQYFGPGTRLTVL.

The chain joins TRBV19 to TRBJ1-2, with a possible D match to TRBD1 (6 bases). This CDR3 comprises 14 residues. Per germline, CDR1 LNHDA and CDR2 SQIVND (reference sequence). V was trimmed by 7 bases and J by 0 bases, leaving 12 bases between them. The CDR3 here is CASNPQGTNYGYTF. CDR3 DNA: TGTGCCAGTAACCCTCAGGGGACTAACTATGGCTACACCTTC. The complete variable domain, with remaining parts taken from reference TRBV19 and TRBJ1-2, reads DGGITQSPKYLFRKEGQNVTLSCEQNLNHDAMYWYRQDPGQGLRLIYYSQIVNDFQKGDIAEGYSVSREKKESFPLTVTSAQKNPTAFYLCASNPQGTNYGYTFGSGTRLTVV.

The chain uses TRBV5-1 and TRBJ2-7; 7 bases are shared with TRBD1. V shed 3 bases and J 1 base; nucleotides not matched to a gene: 4. The CDR3 length is 14 residues. CDR1 and CDR2 from the germline V gene are SGHRS and YFSETQ. CDR3 residues: CASSSSGQSYEQYF. CDR3 in DNA: TGCGCCAGCAGCTCGTCGGGACAGTCCTACGAGCAGTACTTC.

The V gene is TRBV10-3, the J gene TRBJ2-2, with D hard to call. The CDR3 consists of 13 residues. V was trimmed by 11 bases and J by 1 base, leaving 11 bases between them. CDR1 ENHRY and CDR2 SYGVKD come from the germline V gene. The CDR3 loop is CAATTRNTGELFF. CDR3 sequence (DNA): TGTGCCGCAACTACCAGGAACACCGGGGAGCTGTTTTTT.

V and J are TRBV5-6 and TRBJ2-7, with 7 bases identical to TRBD2. The CDR3 has 15 residues. The J segment lost 4 bases and the V segment lost 0 bases, leaving 7 bases of the junction unmatched. Germline V CDR1 and CDR2: SGHDT, YYEEEE. The CDR3 is CASSLVPSGAYEQYF. DNA for the CDR3: TGTGCCAGCAGCTTGGTTCCTAGCGGAGCTTACGAGCAGTACTTC.

The chain is built from TRBV30 and TRBJ2-7; 7 bases line up with TRBD2. From germline, CDR1 is GTSNPN and CDR2 SVGIG (reference sequence). The CDR3 is 13 residues long. Losses at the gene ends were 2 bases for V and 4 bases for J; bases not matched to a gene: 5. For the CDR3, the DNA is TGTGCCTGGAGTAACAGCGGGGTTTACGAGCAGTACTTC. Protein product: CAWSNSGVYEQYF. Together with reference TRBV30 and TRBJ2-7, the CDR3 gives the full variable domain: SQTIHQWPATLVQPVGSPLSLECTVEGTSNPNLYWYRQAAGRGLQLLFYSVGIGQISSEVPQNLSASRPQDRQFILSSKKLLLSDSGFYLCAWSNSGVYEQYFGPGTRLTVT.

This chain uses TRBV30 with TRBJ1-1; TRBD1 matches at 10 bases. This CDR3 has 17 residues. The V gene's germline CDR1 is GTSNPN and CDR2 SVGIG (reference sequence). The trim removed 3 bases at V and 4 bases at J, leaving 14 bases unmatched. In DNA, the CDR3 is TGTGCCTGGAGACCTACACCGGGACAGGGGAGTCTCACTGAAGCTTTCTTT. Translating it yields CAWRPTPGQGSLTEAFF. Using reference TRBV30 and TRBJ1-1 for the parts outside the CDR3, the full variable domain is SQTIHQWPATLVQPVGSPLSLECTVEGTSNPNLYWYRQAAGRGLQLLFYSVGIGQISSEVPQNLSASRPQDRQFILSSKKLLLSDSGFYLCAWRPTPGQGSLTEAFFGQGTRLTVV.

In this sample, this clone turned up once. The sample holds other DNA sequences that translate to the same CDR3. The chain links TRBV28 to TRBJ1-2, with D uncertain. Germline CDR1 and CDR2: MDHEN and SYDVKM. Trimming left V 5 bases short and J 0 bases short, with 4 bases between. The CDR3 runs 12 residues. CDR3 in amino acids: CASSPSNYGYTF. Here the CDR3 DNA reads TGTGCCAGCAGTCCCTCTAACTATGGCTACACCTTC.

J is TRBJ2-3 and V is TRBV9; D is undetermined. Trimming cost V 1 base and J 3 bases, with 12 bases left between them. CDR3 size: 15 residues. Germline V CDR1 and CDR2: SGDLS, YYNGEE. CDR3 region: CASSVRVDGTDTQYF. The CDR3 DNA sequence: TGTGCCAGCAGCGTACGGGTTGACGGAACAGATACGCAGTATTTT.

The V gene is TRBV4-3, the J gene TRBJ2-7; D call uncertain. V gave up 1 base and J gave up 4 bases, with 8 bases separating them. Germline CDR1 and CDR2: LGHNA and YSLEER. The CDR3 sequence is 13 residues long. The CDR3 loop reads CASSQVLAYEQYF. In DNA form, the CDR3 reads TGCGCCAGCAGCCAAGTGTTAGCTTACGAGCAGTACTTC.

V is TRBV27 and J is TRBJ2-1, with 9 bases fitting TRBD2. Trimming cost V 5 bases and J 6 bases; bases outside gene matches: 8. Germline V gene lookup returns CDR1 MNHEY and CDR2 SMNVEV (reference sequence). The CDR3 is 15 amino acids. This CDR3 is CASSLGLALINEQFF. The CDR3 DNA reads as TGTGCCAGCAGTCTGGGACTAGCCCTGATCAATGAGCAGTTCTTC.

The V call is TRBV10-3, the J call TRBJ2-3, with 12 positions matching TRBD2. V lost 4 bases, J lost 1 base, and 9 bases stayed unmatched. This CDR3 spans 18 amino acids. Germline CDR1 ENHRY, CDR2 SYGVKD. The CDR3 loop reads CAISARLAGERGTDTQYF. As DNA, the CDR3 is TGTGCCATCAGTGCAAGACTAGCGGGGGAAAGGGGCACAGATACGCAGTATTTT.

V gene TRBV7-2 combines with J gene TRBJ2-1; 9 nucleotides agree with TRBD2. The CDR3 spans 15 residues. Germline assignment: CDR1 SGHTA and CDR2 FQGNSA. V dropped 8 bases and J dropped 8; count of bases not matched to a gene: 13. CDR3 sequence reads: CASRGRAGGPDEQFF. In DNA, the CDR3 is TGTGCCAGCCGCGGCAGGGCGGGAGGGCCCGATGAGCAGTTCTTC.

The V gene is TRBV9, the J gene TRBJ1-2; TRBD1 matches 11 bases. Looked up from germline, CDR1 is SGDLS and CDR2 is YYNGEE. Losses at the gene ends were 9 bases for V and 1 base for J; bases not matched to a gene: 2. The CDR3 consists of 13 residues. The CDR3 nucleotides are TGTGCCACGGGGACAGGGGGTAACTATGGCTACACCTTC. This gives the protein CATGTGGNYGYTF.

This rearrangement joins TRBV28 to TRBJ2-1; D gene ambiguous. Germline V CDR1 and CDR2: MDHEN, SYDVKM. This CDR3 is built from 15 residues. Trimming took 2 bases from V and 4 from J, leaving 12 bases between them. CDR3 DNA sequence: TGTGCCAGCAGTTTAGGCAACAGTATTTACAATGAGCAGTTCTTC. Amino acid sequence: CASSLGNSIYNEQFF.

This clone has just one count. This sequence joins TRBV9 and TRBJ2-7, with 14 positions matching TRBD2. V shed 4 bases and J 5 bases; nucleotides not matched to a gene: 2. Germline values: CDR1 SGDLS, CDR2 YYNGEE. The CDR3 covers 14 residues. Here the CDR3 reads CASSLGLAGDEQYF. The CDR3 region has the DNA TGTGCCAGCAGCTTGGGACTAGCGGGAGACGAGCAGTACTTC.

This chain connects TRBV5-1 to TRBJ2-1, with 8 bases identical to TRBD1. V dropped 1 base and J dropped 9; count of bases not matched to a gene: 3. The CDR3 is 13 residues long. The germline V gene encodes CDR1 SGHRS and CDR2 YFSETQ. Written as DNA, the CDR3 is TGCGCCAGCAGCTTGTGGACAGGGCCTGAGCAGTTCTTC. Translation: CASSLWTGPEQFF.

The J gene is TRBJ1-5, the V gene TRBV6-1; D ambiguous. V was cut by 1 base and J by 7 bases, with 11 bases left in between. The CDR3 has 14 amino acids. Germline assignment: CDR1 MNHNS and CDR2 SASEGT. CDR3 coding DNA: TGTGCCAGCAGTGAAGTTGGCAGTCACCAGCCCCAGCATTTT. It translates to CASSEVGSHQPQHF.

This rearrangement joins TRBV27 to TRBJ2-1, with D maybe TRBD2 (6 bases). The CDR3 spans 12 residues. CDR1 is MNHEY, CDR2 SMNVEV, per germline (reference sequence). V was trimmed by 5 bases and J by 7 bases, leaving 9 bases between them. The CDR3 DNA is TGTGCCAGCAGTCCTGGGGGGAATGAGCAGTTCTTC. The encoded protein is CASSPGGNEQFF.

V usage is TRBV7-8 and J usage is TRBJ2-7; weak D call: TRBD2 (5 bases). Germline assignment: CDR1 SGHVS and CDR2 FQNEAQ. The CDR3 consists of 13 residues. V was trimmed by 5 bases and J by 5 bases, leaving 13 bases between them. The DNA of the CDR3 is TGTGCCAGCAGCCAACGAGAAGCGGACGAGCAGTACTTC. Translation: CASSQREADEQYF.

This clone was detected once. The V gene is TRBV10-1, the J gene TRBJ1-1, with 7 bases fitting TRBD1. Trimming took 5 bases from V and 4 from J; bases not matched to a gene: 7. Looked up from germline, CDR1 is WNHNN and CDR2 is SYGVQD (reference sequence). This CDR3 is 14 amino acids long. Here the CDR3 reads CASSPDRVSTEAFF. The CDR3 nucleotides read TGCGCCAGCAGTCCTGACAGGGTTAGCACTGAAGCTTTCTTT.

The chain recombines TRBV6-6 with TRBJ1-3; D unclear. Germline CDR1 is MNHNY and CDR2 is SVGAGI (reference sequence). Trimming took 7 bases from V and 0 from J, leaving 7 bases between them. There are 13 residues in the CDR3. The chain's CDR3 is CASITSSGNTIYF. CDR3 coding DNA: TGTGCCAGCATCACGAGCTCTGGAAACACCATATATTTT.

The CDR3 spells CASSPRQGIPNTEAFF. CDR3 nucleotide sequence: TGTGCCAGCAGTCCACGACAGGGAATACCGAACACTGAAGCTTTCTTT. The rearrangement uses TRBV27 and TRBJ1-1; 7 bases line up with TRBD1. The germline V gene has CDR1 MNHEY and CDR2 SMNVEV (reference sequence). The V and J ends lost 5 bases and 1 base, in that order; junction bases with no gene match: 10. The CDR3 is 16 amino acids.

The V and J genes are TRBV13 and TRBJ1-3; D remains ambiguous. Looked up from germline, CDR1 is PRHDT and CDR2 is FYEKMQ (reference sequence). The CDR3 loop spans 13 amino acids. Deletions cut 5 bases from V and 4 bases from J, with 9 bases between. CDR3 in amino acids: CASSMEPGNTIYF. The CDR3 bases are TGTGCCAGCAGCATGGAGCCCGGAAACACCATATATTTT.

V and J are TRBV2 and TRBJ2-7, with D maybe TRBD1 (6 bases). There are 18 residues in the CDR3. V was shortened by 0 bases and J by 1 base, with 19 bases between the two germline ends. CDR1 is SNHLY and CDR2 is FYNNEI in the germline V gene. The CDR3 protein is CASSEALPTGQLSYEQYF. The CDR3 nucleotides read TGTGCCAGCAGTGAAGCGCTTCCCACCGGACAGCTATCCTACGAGCAGTACTTC. Together with reference TRBV2 and TRBJ2-7, the CDR3 gives the full variable domain: EPEVTQTPSHQVTQMGQEVILRCVPISNHLYFYWYRQILGQKVEFLVSFYNNEISEKSEIFDDQFSVERPDGSNFTLKIRSTKLEDSAMYFCASSEALPTGQLSYEQYFGPGTRLTVT.